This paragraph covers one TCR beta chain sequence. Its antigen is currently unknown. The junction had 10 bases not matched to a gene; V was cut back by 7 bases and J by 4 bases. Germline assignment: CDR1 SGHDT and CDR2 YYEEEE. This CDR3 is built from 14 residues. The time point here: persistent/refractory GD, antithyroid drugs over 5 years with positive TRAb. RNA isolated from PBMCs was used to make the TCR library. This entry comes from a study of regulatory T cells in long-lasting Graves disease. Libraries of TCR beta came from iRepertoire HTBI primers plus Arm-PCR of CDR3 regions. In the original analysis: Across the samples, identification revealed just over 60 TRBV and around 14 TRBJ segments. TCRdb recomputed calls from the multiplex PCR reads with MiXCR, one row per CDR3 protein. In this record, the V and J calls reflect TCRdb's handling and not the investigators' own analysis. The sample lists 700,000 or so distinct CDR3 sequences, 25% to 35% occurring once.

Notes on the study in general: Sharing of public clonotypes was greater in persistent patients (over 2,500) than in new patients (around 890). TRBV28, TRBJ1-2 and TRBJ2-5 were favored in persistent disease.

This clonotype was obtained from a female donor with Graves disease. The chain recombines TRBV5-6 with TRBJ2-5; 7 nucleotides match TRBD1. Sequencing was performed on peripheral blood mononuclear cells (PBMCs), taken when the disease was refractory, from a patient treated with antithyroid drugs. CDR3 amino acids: CASGKGQWGETQYF. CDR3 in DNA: TGTGCCAGCGGAAAGGGACAGTGGGGAGAGACCCAGTACTTC.